This T cell receptor beta chain was captured in a study of T-cell memory formation after mild COVID-19. General study findings and limits: A second wave of clones peaked on day 37, and their SARS-CoV-2 specificity went unconfirmed.

CDR1 SGHTA and CDR2 FQGNSA come from the germline V gene. V lost 1 base to trimming and J lost 4 bases, with 5 bases between them. The length of the CDR3 is 12 residues. TCRdb ran MiXCR on the 5' RACE reads and lists one entry per CDR3 protein. This table has about 140,000 distinct CDR3 sequences, around 15% appearing once. This clonotype was seen only a few times. Its cognate antigen is unknown. This clonotype was obtained from an adult woman who had mild COVID-19 (a few samples of this study predate the infection). Cell type and time point are not known. The material sequenced was PBMCs or a T cell subset sorted from them (not recorded which). The chain is built from TRBV7-2 and TRBJ2-7; D is unclear. The CDR3, as DNA: TGTGCCAGCAGCTTAGGAGAATACGAGCAGTACTTC. Translation gives CASSLGEYEQYF.